One sample yielded the 23 T cell receptor beta chains listed below, sequenced in a study of cytomegalovirus exposure and HLA in healthy donors. 13 Jbeta primers and 60 Vbeta primers were used for the PCR. Measured with immunoSEQ multiplex PCR; TCRdb has only the in-frame clones, and not every one. The sample consists of 150,000 to 200,000 clones, roughly 74% of them appearing once. What was sequenced was PBMCs. The receptors shown here come from a man in his late teens or twenties in good health and CMV-seropositive.

The V call is TRBV5-8, the J call TRBJ1-5, with TRBD1 matching over 7 bases. Germline CDR1 reads SGHTS; CDR2 reads YDEGEE. V lost 4 bases to trimming and J lost 11 bases; unmatched junction nucleotides: 18. This CDR3 contains 16 residues. CDR3 loop: CASSTGAGGRSSAQHF. The CDR3 nucleotides read TGTGCCAGCAGCACGGGGGCAGGGGGTCGGTCTTCGGCCCAGCATTTT.

The CDR3 spells CASSQGPRALYNEQFF. In nucleotides, the CDR3 is TGCGCCAGCAGCCAAGGCCCGCGGGCACTATACAATGAGCAGTTCTTC. The gene calls are TRBV4-1 and TRBJ2-1, with D possibly matching TRBD2 (5 bases). The V gene's germline CDR1 is MGHRA and CDR2 YSYEKL. Trimming removed 1 base from V and 4 bases from J, with 14 bases in between. This CDR3 comprises 16 residues.

The rearrangement links TRBV9 to TRBJ2-3; TRBD1 aligns across 7 bases. With V trimmed by 5 bases and J by 1 base, 4 bases remained unmatched. Germline V gives CDR1 SGDLS, CDR2 YYNGEE. This CDR3 is 14 amino acids long. In DNA, the CDR3 is TGTGCCAGCAGTGACAGGGTGCGCACAGATACGCAGTATTTT. This codes for CASSDRVRTDTQYF.

This clone appeared once. The chain uses TRBV27 and TRBJ2-1, with D possibly being TRBD2 (6 bases). This CDR3 contains 13 residues. The V gene lost 5 bases and the J gene lost 4 bases, with 9 bases spanning the gap. Germline assignment: CDR1 MNHEY and CDR2 SMNVEV (reference sequence). CDR3 region: CASSQAGYNEQFF. CDR3 in DNA: TGTGCCAGCAGTCAGGCGGGGTACAATGAGCAGTTCTTC.

The chain's CDR3 is CASSRRGRTGRTDTQYF. For the CDR3, the DNA is TGTGCCAGCAGCCGCAGGGGCCGGACAGGGAGGACAGATACGCAGTATTTT. The J gene is TRBJ2-3, the V gene TRBV7-2, with TRBD1 matching over 8 bases. Germline CDR1 reads SGHTA; CDR2 reads FQGNSA. Trimming took 5 bases from V and 3 from J; bases not matched to a gene: 13. There are 17 residues in the CDR3.

J is TRBJ1-3 and V is TRBV28, with 7 nucleotides matching TRBD1. The V gene end was trimmed by 0 bases and the J gene end by 2 bases; junction bases not matched to a gene: 13. Germline CDR1 is MDHEN and CDR2 is SYDVKM. The length of the CDR3 is 19 residues. The CDR3 spells CASSLWVGERGQAGNTIYF. In DNA form, the CDR3 reads TGTGCCAGCAGTTTATGGGTCGGCGAAAGGGGGCAAGCTGGAAACACCATATATTTT.

This chain links TRBV9 with TRBJ2-2; D is unresolved. This CDR3 spans 13 amino acids. Between the trimmed V and J ends, which lost 4 bases and 3 bases, there was a span of 7 bases. The germline V gene has CDR1 SGDLS and CDR2 YYNGEE. Here the CDR3 DNA reads TGTGCCAGCAGCCCCCGGGACACCGGGGAGCTGTTTTTT. Its translation is CASSPRDTGELFF. The full variable domain, in which reference TRBV9 and TRBJ2-2 provide the parts outside the CDR3, is DSGVTQTPKHLITATGQRVTLRCSPRSGDLSVYWYQQSLDQGLQFLIQYYNGEERAKGNILERFSAQQFPDLHSELNLSSLELGDSALYFCASSPRDTGELFFGEGSRLTVL.

J is TRBJ2-3 and V is TRBV5-6, with a possible D match to TRBD1 (6 bases). CDR1 is SGHDT, CDR2 YYEEEE, per germline. This CDR3 comprises 18 residues. V was clipped by 1 base and J by 3 bases, with 21 bases between them. The CDR3 protein is CASSLRWDTGRSTDTQYF. The DNA of the CDR3 is TGTGCCAGCAGCTTGAGGTGGGACACGGGCCGAAGTACAGATACGCAGTATTTT.

The chain recombines TRBV27 with TRBJ1-1; weak D call: TRBD1 (5 bases). CDR1 and CDR2 from the germline V gene are MNHEY and SMNVEV (reference sequence). V lost 6 bases and J lost 5, with 19 bases in between. The CDR3 sequence is 15 residues long. CDR3 sequence: CASRTVGQAVTEAFF. In DNA, the CDR3 is TGTGCCAGCAGGACCGTGGGGCAGGCGGTGACTGAAGCTTTCTTT.

The chain links TRBV28 to TRBJ1-4; possibly TRBD1 for D (5 bases). The CDR3 sequence is 14 residues long. The V and J ends lost 5 bases and 7 bases respectively, with 14 bases between them. CDR1 and CDR2 (germline): MDHEN, SYDVKM. In DNA, the CDR3 is TGTGCCAGCAGTATGGCAGGGTTCACTGAAAAACTGTTTTTT. It encodes CASSMAGFTEKLFF.

In this sample, this clone turned up a few times. The chain recombines TRBV5-6 with TRBJ2-1; D gene unclear. Germline V gives CDR1 SGHDT, CDR2 YYEEEE. This CDR3 has 12 residues. Between the trimmed V and J ends, which lost 0 bases and 13 bases, there was a span of 11 bases. CDR3 protein: CASSLGATSQFF. The DNA of the CDR3 is TGTGCCAGCAGCTTGGGGGCCACGAGTCAGTTCTTC.

The chain couples TRBV4-2 to TRBJ2-5, with D unclear. Germline V lookup: CDR1 LGHNA, CDR2 YNFKEQ. The CDR3 spans 15 residues. Trimming removed 0 bases at V and 0 bases at J, with 8 bases between. CDR3 nucleotides: TGTGCCAGCAGCCAAGATCAGGATTACCAAGAGACCCAGTACTTC. Translated: CASSQDQDYQETQYF.

This clone was detected a few times. This chain links TRBV27 with TRBJ1-1; TRBD1 matches 7 bases. The V segment lost 5 bases and the J segment 11 bases; nucleotides outside the gene matches: 8. Germline V lookup: CDR1 MNHEY, CDR2 SMNVEV (reference sequence). The CDR3 runs 12 residues. The CDR3 bases are TGTGCCAGCAGTGAACAGGGGCGTGAGGCTTTCTTT. This translates into CASSEQGREAFF.

A note on this clone: The sample has other DNA sequences that encode this CDR3 too. V usage is TRBV29-1 and J usage is TRBJ2-1, with 10 bases fitting TRBD2. V lost 3 bases, J lost 8 bases, and 13 bases stayed unmatched. This CDR3 is built from 16 residues. From germline, CDR1 is SQVTM and CDR2 ANQGSEA. The CDR3 DNA reads TGCAGCGTTGATATCTGGCTAGCGGGGGATGGCGATGAGCAGTTCTTC. It codes for CSVDIWLAGDGDEQFF.

The V call is TRBV27, the J call TRBJ2-3, with a tentative D call TRBD1 (5 bases). The CDR3 contains 17 residues. CDR1 and CDR2 (germline): MNHEY, SMNVEV (reference sequence). Between the trimmed V and J ends, which lost 1 base and 1 base, there was a span of 15 bases. The chain's CDR3 is CASSLYRIGSGTDTQYF. The DNA for the CDR3 is TGTGCCAGCAGTTTATACAGGATTGGGTCGGGCACAGATACGCAGTATTTT.

J is TRBJ2-5 and V is TRBV7-8; 12 nucleotides line up with TRBD2. J was trimmed by 5 bases and V by 5 bases; bases with no gene match: 6. CDR1 is SGHVS, CDR2 FQNEAQ, per germline. The CDR3 is made up of 15 amino acids. The CDR3 region is CASSVTSGRGETQYF. CDR3 sequence (DNA): TGTGCCAGCAGCGTGACTAGCGGGAGAGGGGAGACCCAGTACTTC.

V usage is TRBV5-1 and J usage is TRBJ2-7; TRBD2 matches at 11 bases. The V gene end was trimmed by 1 base and the J gene end by 2 bases; junction bases not matched to a gene: 8. The CDR3 contains 17 residues. From germline, CDR1 is SGHRS and CDR2 YFSETQ. CDR3 nucleotide sequence: TGCGCCAGCAGCTTGAGAACGACTAGCGGGGTCCCCTACGAGCAGTACTTC. Protein sequence: CASSLRTTSGVPYEQYF.

The chain employs TRBV19 and TRBJ1-1; D may be TRBD1 (6 bases). Germline assignment: CDR1 LNHDA and CDR2 SQIVND (reference sequence). Trimming removed 6 bases at V and 1 base at J, with 9 bases between. The length of the CDR3 is 13 residues. The CDR3 sequence: CASSQQGNTEAFF. The CDR3 DNA follows: TGTGCCAGTAGCCAACAGGGGAACACTGAAGCTTTCTTT.

The chain couples TRBV27 to TRBJ2-7; D remains ambiguous. The CDR3 totals 13 residues. V lost 3 bases, J lost 7 bases, and 13 bases lay in between. Per germline, CDR1 MNHEY and CDR2 SMNVEV (reference sequence). The CDR3: CASSFRSSFEQYF. CDR3 nucleotides: TGTGCCAGCAGTTTCCGGTCGTCTTTTGAGCAGTACTTC.

The chain recombines TRBV19 with TRBJ2-7, with 8 bases aligning to TRBD2. The CDR3 has 13 residues. Germline lookup yields CDR1 LNHDA and CDR2 SQIVND (reference sequence). J gave up 4 bases and V 3 bases, and 2 bases lay outside the gene matches. CDR3 DNA: TGTGCCAGTAGTATCCAGCGGGAGTACGAGCAGTACTTC. Amino acids: CASSIQREYEQYF.

This clone appeared a few times. This rearrangement joins TRBV5-6 to TRBJ2-7, with 7 bases fitting TRBD1. The CDR3 extends over 15 amino acids. Germline trimming cut 1 base from V and 0 bases from J; bases unmatched to any gene: 4. Germline CDR1 and CDR2: SGHDT and YYEEEE. The CDR3 region is CASSLWGTDSYEQYF. The CDR3, as DNA: TGTGCCAGCAGCTTGTGGGGGACAGACTCCTACGAGCAGTACTTC.

V is TRBV6-6 and J is TRBJ1-1; D gene ambiguous. The CDR3 is made up of 11 amino acids. Trimming took 6 bases from V and 8 from J, leaving 10 bases between them. Germline CDR1 MNHNY, CDR2 SVGAGI (reference sequence). The CDR3: CASRSVLEAFF. DNA of the CDR3: TGTGCCAGCAGATCAGTTCTCGAAGCTTTCTTT.

The rearrangement links TRBV5-6 to TRBJ2-5, with unresolved D. Trimming cost V 2 bases and J 5 bases, with 7 bases left between them. This CDR3 has 12 amino acids. Germline V lookup: CDR1 SGHDT, CDR2 YYEEEE. CDR3 in DNA: TGTGCCAGCAGCTTTCGGTGGGAGACCCAGTACTTC. Residues: CASSFRWETQYF.